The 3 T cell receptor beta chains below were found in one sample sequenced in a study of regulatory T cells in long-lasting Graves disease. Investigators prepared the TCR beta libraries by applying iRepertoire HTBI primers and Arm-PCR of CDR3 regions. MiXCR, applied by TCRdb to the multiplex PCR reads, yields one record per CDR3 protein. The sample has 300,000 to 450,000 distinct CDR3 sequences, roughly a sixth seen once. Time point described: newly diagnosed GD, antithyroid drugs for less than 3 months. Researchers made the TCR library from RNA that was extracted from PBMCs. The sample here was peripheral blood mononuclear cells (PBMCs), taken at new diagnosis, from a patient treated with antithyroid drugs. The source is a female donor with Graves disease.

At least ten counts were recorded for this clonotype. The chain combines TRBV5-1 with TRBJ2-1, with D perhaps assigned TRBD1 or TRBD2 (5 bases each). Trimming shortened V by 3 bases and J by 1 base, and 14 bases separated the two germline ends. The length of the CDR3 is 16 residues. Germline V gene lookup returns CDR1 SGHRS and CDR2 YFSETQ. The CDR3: CASSSAREGSYNEQFF. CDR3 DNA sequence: TGCGCCAGCAGCTCCGCCCGCGAGGGGTCCTACAATGAGCAGTTCTTC.

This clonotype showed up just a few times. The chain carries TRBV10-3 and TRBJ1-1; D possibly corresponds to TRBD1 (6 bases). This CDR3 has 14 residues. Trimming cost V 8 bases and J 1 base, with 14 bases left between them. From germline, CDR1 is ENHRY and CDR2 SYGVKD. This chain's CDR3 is CAIAGTRGNTEAFF. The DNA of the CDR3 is TGTGCCATCGCAGGTACCAGGGGGAACACTGAAGCTTTCTTT.

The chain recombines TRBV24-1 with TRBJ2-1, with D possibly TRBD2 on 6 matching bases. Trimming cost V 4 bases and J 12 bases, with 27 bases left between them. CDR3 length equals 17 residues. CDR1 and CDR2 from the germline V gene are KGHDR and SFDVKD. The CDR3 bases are TGTGCCACCAGTGACTACCGACTAGGGGCTGAATCGGAGGGGCAGTTCTTC. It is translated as CATSDYRLGAESEGQFF.